One and the same sample provided the 18 T cell receptor beta chains below, sequenced in a study of cytomegalovirus exposure and HLA in healthy donors. With 60 Vbeta and 13 Jbeta primers, the PCR was carried out. TCRdb's table, derived via immunoSEQ multiplex PCR, lists solely in-frame clones and lacks some. Found here are 100,000 or so clones, 65% to 80% of them singletons; the top ten hold roughly 5.6%. The specimen was PBMCs. Receptors originate from a female donor in good health and CMV-seropositive.

The V call is TRBV21-1, the J call TRBJ2-5; no DNA check was done on the table's D call, TRBD1. TRBV21-1 represents a pseudogene. This CDR3 region has 13 residues. In DNA, the CDR3 is TGTGCCAGCCGCTACAGGATCCAAGAGACCCAGTACTTC. Translating gives CASRYRIQETQYF.

Only one count was recorded for this clone. The chain employs TRBV7-8 and TRBJ2-1, with TRBD2 identical over 10 bases. There are 16 residues in the CDR3. With V trimmed by 5 bases and J by 4 bases, 8 bases remained unmatched. Germline values: CDR1 SGHVS, CDR2 FQNEAQ. This CDR3 is CASSRRTSGVYNEQFF. The DNA for the CDR3 is TGTGCCAGCAGCCGGCGGACTAGCGGCGTATACAATGAGCAGTTCTTC.

The chain employs TRBV28 and TRBJ1-5; TRBD1 is a possible D gene (5 bases). V gave up 7 bases and J gave up 4 bases, with 17 bases separating them. The CDR3 contains 15 residues. The germline V gene has CDR1 MDHEN and CDR2 SYDVKM. CDR3 sequence (DNA): TGTGCCAGCATCAGGTCTCGGACACGAAATCAGCCCCAGCATTTT. Translated, it gives CASIRSRTRNQPQHF. Based on the CDR3 plus reference TRBV28 and TRBJ1-5, the full variable domain is DVKVTQSSRYLVKRTGEKVFLECVQDMDHENMFWYRQDPGLGLRLIYFSYDVKMKEKGDIPEGYSVSREKKERFSLILESASTNQTSMYLCASIRSRTRNQPQHFGDGTRLSIL.

The chain couples TRBV7-9 to TRBJ2-7; 12 bases line up with TRBD2. The CDR3 is 16 amino acids. V shed 5 bases and J 4 bases; nucleotides not matched to a gene: 9. CDR1 is SEHNR and CDR2 is FQNEAQ in the germline V gene (reference sequence). CDR3 loop: CASSPTRTSGMYEQYF. In DNA form, the CDR3 reads TGTGCCAGCAGCCCGACAAGGACTAGCGGGATGTACGAGCAGTACTTC.

The chain joins TRBV6-5 to TRBJ1-2; D might be TRBD1 (5 bases). The CDR3 is 13 amino acids. Germline V gene lookup returns CDR1 MNHEY and CDR2 SVGAGI. V was pared by 6 bases and J by 8 bases, with 16 bases between. CDR3 nucleotides: TGTGCCAGCAGCTTTCGGTCGGGGGAGGGCTACACCTTC. Its translation is CASSFRSGEGYTF.

The chain couples TRBV15 to TRBJ2-7, with D possibly matching TRBD1 (6 bases). The length of the CDR3 is 14 residues. CDR1 is LNHNV, CDR2 YYDKDF, per germline (reference sequence). The V end lost 5 bases, the J end lost 0 bases, and 11 bases lay between the germline ends. In nucleotides, the CDR3 is TGTGCCACCAGCCGGACAGCGAGCTCCTACGAGCAGTACTTC. It translates to CATSRTASSYEQYF.

This clone occurred a few times. The rearrangement joins TRBV5-1 to TRBJ2-7, with 8 nucleotides matching TRBD2. The germline V gene has CDR1 SGHRS and CDR2 YFSETQ. The CDR3 is 14 amino acids. J was trimmed by 3 bases and V by 3 bases; bases with no gene match: 5. In DNA form, the CDR3 reads TGCGCCAGCAGCTCCATGGGACTAGTCTACGAGCAGTACTTC. Its translation is CASSSMGLVYEQYF.

The CDR3 sequence is CATSRDSSSSGKDYNEQFF. The CDR3 DNA reads TGTGCCACCAGCAGAGATTCGAGTTCGAGCGGGAAAGATTACAATGAGCAGTTCTTC. V usage is TRBV15 and J usage is TRBJ2-1; 7 positions match TRBD2. Germline V CDR1 and CDR2: LNHNV, YYDKDF (reference sequence). The CDR3 totals 19 residues. After removal of 0 bases from V and 4 bases from J, the junction contained 15 bases not matched to a gene.

This chain connects TRBV9 to TRBJ1-2; D is possibly TRBD1 (6 bases). CDR3 length: 15 amino acids. Germline CDR1 and CDR2: SGDLS and YYNGEE. The V and J ends lost 4 bases and 4 bases respectively, with 17 bases between them. The CDR3 sequence is CASSPTGKGGYGYTF. CDR3 sequence (DNA): TGTGCCAGCAGCCCCACAGGGAAAGGGGGCTATGGCTACACCTTC. Full variable domain (outside the CDR3, taken from reference TRBV9 and TRBJ1-2): DSGVTQTPKHLITATGQRVTLRCSPRSGDLSVYWYQQSLDQGLQFLIQYYNGEERAKGNILERFSAQQFPDLHSELNLSSLELGDSALYFCASSPTGKGGYGYTFGSGTRLTVV.

The CDR3 DNA reads TGCGCCAGCAGCCAGGGGGAGGATTATTCCTACGAGCAGTACTTC. Protein sequence: CASSQGEDYSYEQYF. The J gene is TRBJ2-7, the V gene TRBV4-1; a possible D gene is TRBD2 (6 bases). CDR3 length equals 15 residues. Germline CDR1 is MGHRA and CDR2 is YSYEKL. Trimming stripped 3 bases from V and 1 base from J, with 13 bases between.

The V call is TRBV7-2, the J call TRBJ1-5, with D unresolved. The CDR3 sequence is 14 residues long. V was cut by 1 base and J by 2 bases, with 6 bases left in between. Germline values: CDR1 SGHTA, CDR2 FQGNSA. Here the CDR3 DNA reads TGTGCCAGCAGCTTAGTCTCGGGCAATCAGCCCCAGCATTTT. Its protein is CASSLVSGNQPQHF. The full variable domain, in which reference TRBV7-2 and TRBJ1-5 provide the parts outside the CDR3, is GAGVSQSPSNKVTEKGKDVELRCDPISGHTALYWYRQSLGQGLEFLIYFQGNSAPDKSGLPSDRFSAERTGGSVSTLTIQRTQQEDSAVYLCASSLVSGNQPQHFGDGTRLSIL.

This clone has more than one count but fewer than ten. The J gene is TRBJ2-3, the V gene TRBV25-1; tentative D call: TRBD2 (6 bases). From germline, CDR1 is MGHDK and CDR2 SYGVNS. The CDR3 totals 16 residues. Trimming took off 4 bases at V and 1 base at J, with 15 bases between the two ends. CDR3 in amino acids: CASSGGAAVGTDTQYF. As DNA, the CDR3 is TGTGCCAGCAGTGGCGGGGCCGCAGTTGGCACAGATACGCAGTATTTT.

V usage is TRBV2 and J usage is TRBJ2-1, with TRBD2 identical over 10 bases. The CDR3 contains 14 residues. The V gene's germline CDR1 is SNHLY and CDR2 FYNNEI. Trimming took 8 bases from V and 9 from J; bases not matched to a gene: 10. The CDR3 spells CASPPSGSWGEQFF. CDR3 bases: TGTGCCAGCCCACCTAGCGGGAGTTGGGGTGAGCAGTTCTTC. Supplemented by reference TRBV2 and TRBJ2-1, the full variable domain reads EPEVTQTPSHQVTQMGQEVILRCVPISNHLYFYWYRQILGQKVEFLVSFYNNEISEKSEIFDDQFSVERPDGSNFTLKIRSTKLEDSAMYFCASPPSGSWGEQFFGPGTRLTVL.

The chain joins TRBV7-6 to TRBJ2-3; 8 bases agree with TRBD2. Germline CDR1 SGHVS, CDR2 FNYEAQ. The CDR3 is 16 amino acids. The V and J ends lost 0 bases and 0 bases, in that order; junction bases with no gene match: 2. The CDR3 sequence is CASSLAQRGSTDTQYF. DNA of the CDR3: TGTGCCAGCAGCTTAGCACAGCGGGGGAGCACAGATACGCAGTATTTT. Drawing the rest from reference TRBV7-6 and TRBJ2-3, the complete variable domain is GAGVSQSPRYKVTKRGQDVALRCDPISGHVSLYWYRQALGQGPEFLTYFNYEAQQDKSGLPNDRFSAERPEGSISTLTIQRTEQRDSAMYRCASSLAQRGSTDTQYFGPGTRLTVL.

CDR3: CASKLRTGATDTQYF. Here the CDR3 DNA reads TGTGCCAGCAAATTAAGGACAGGGGCCACAGATACGCAGTATTTT. The chain uses TRBV2 and TRBJ2-3, with TRBD1 matching 9 bases. CDR1 is SNHLY and CDR2 is FYNNEI in the germline V gene. The ends lost 7 bases at V and 2 bases at J; junction bases unmatched: 7. The CDR3 totals 15 residues.

The chain employs TRBV29-1 and TRBJ1-1; 8 positions match TRBD1. Germline V gene sequence: CDR1 SQVTM, CDR2 ANQGSEA. CDR3 size: 13 residues. After removal of 7 bases from V and 4 bases from J, the junction contained 8 bases not matched to a gene. Here the CDR3 reads CSAGQGASTEAFF. Written as DNA, the CDR3 is TGCAGCGCCGGTCAGGGGGCGAGCACTGAAGCTTTCTTT.

This chain joins TRBV27 and TRBJ1-1, with TRBD1 identical over 8 bases. Germline assignment: CDR1 MNHEY and CDR2 SMNVEV (reference sequence). V shed 4 bases, J shed 5 bases, and the junction held 9 bases outside the gene matches. The CDR3 covers 15 residues. The CDR3 loop reads CASSSPQGGSTEAFF. The CDR3 DNA sequence: TGTGCCAGCAGTTCCCCACAGGGGGGAAGTACTGAAGCTTTCTTT.

The rearrangement joins TRBV30 to TRBJ1-2; 8 positions agree with TRBD1. The CDR3 is made up of 13 amino acids. With 0 bases clipped from V and 4 bases from J, the junction kept 1 base outside the gene matches. CDR1 is GTSNPN, CDR2 SVGIG, per germline (reference sequence). Here the CDR3 reads CAWSVQGGYGYTF. DNA of the CDR3: TGTGCCTGGAGTGTACAGGGGGGCTATGGCTACACCTTC.